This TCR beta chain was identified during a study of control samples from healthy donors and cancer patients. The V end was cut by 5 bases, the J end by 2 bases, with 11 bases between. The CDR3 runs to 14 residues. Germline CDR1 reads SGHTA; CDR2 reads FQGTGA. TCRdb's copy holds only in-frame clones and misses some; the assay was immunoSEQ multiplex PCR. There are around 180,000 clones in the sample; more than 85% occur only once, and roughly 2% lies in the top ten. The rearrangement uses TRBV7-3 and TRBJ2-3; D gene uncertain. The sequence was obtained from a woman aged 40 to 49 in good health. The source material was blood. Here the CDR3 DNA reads TGTGCCAGCAGCCTAGAAGGTCCCACAGATACGCAGTATTTT. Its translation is CASSLEGPTDTQYF.